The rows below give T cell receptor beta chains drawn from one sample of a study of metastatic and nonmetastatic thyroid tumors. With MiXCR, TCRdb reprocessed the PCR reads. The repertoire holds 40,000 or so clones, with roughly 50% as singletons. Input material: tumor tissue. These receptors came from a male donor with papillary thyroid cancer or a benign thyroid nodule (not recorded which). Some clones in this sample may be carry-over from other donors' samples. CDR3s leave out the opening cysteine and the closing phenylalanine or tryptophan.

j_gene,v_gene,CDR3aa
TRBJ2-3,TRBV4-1,ASSQGRGTDTQY
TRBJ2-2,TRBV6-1,ASRTTSDTGELF
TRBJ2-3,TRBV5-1,ASSSLGPIAGGADTQY
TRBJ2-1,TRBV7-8,ASSSLAGVGNEQF
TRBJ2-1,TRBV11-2,ASSLKSGSFNEQF
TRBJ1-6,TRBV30,AWSVSGPSPLH
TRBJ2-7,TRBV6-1,ASSGDTPARPY
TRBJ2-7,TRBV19,ASSRDRGEQY
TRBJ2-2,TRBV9,ASSPRGNTLRELF
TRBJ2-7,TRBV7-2,ASSLATAYEQY
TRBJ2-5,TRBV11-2,ASSSTSGFQETQY
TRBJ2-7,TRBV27,ASSPLPGGTSGRDEQY
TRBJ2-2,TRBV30,AWSVGVRLTGGELF
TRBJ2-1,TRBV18,ASSPGAGETNEQF
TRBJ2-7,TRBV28,ALRGTGVYEQY
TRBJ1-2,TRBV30,AWSPRQGANYGYT
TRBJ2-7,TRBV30,AWSLAGGGEQY
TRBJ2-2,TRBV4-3,ASSQGPVGRMSIGELF
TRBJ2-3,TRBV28,ASSLLAGEGNTDTQY
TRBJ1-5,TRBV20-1,SAGGQGAQPQH
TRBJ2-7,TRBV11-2,ASSLDSEAYEQY
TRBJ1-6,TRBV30,AWSAGDNSPLH
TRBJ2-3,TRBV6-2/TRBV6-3,ASRAFLTTSGIQGTDTQY
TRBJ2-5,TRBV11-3,ASSPLEGCRTTQY
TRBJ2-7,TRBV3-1,ASSQGREGLEQY
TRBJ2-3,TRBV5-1,ASRWTSGSGDTQY
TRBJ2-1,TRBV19,ATWGSGPRTPF
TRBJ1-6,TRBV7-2,ASSLARTGGNSPLH
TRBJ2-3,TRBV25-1,ASSELGALSTDTQY
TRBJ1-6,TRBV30,AWSGGVRNSPLH
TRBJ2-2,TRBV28,ASSSYPGTENTGELF
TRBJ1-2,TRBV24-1,ATSEQGYGYT
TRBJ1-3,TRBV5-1,ASSLAELSGNTIY
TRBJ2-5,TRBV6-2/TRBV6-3,ASSYTSLETQY
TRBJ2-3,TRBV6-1,ASSARGTDTQY
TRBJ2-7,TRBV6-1,ASSQQTGGASYEQY
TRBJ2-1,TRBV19,ASSEVGRGNEQF
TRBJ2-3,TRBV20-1,SAMTGGDTQY
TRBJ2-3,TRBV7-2,ASSSSYTDTQY
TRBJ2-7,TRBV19,ASGIGQGTSYEQY
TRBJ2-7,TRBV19,ASRGDWALGEQY
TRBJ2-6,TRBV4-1,ASSQEEGRGANVLT
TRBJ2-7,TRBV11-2,ASSLVGVGPGSEQY
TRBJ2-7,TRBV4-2,ASRHTGLGVYEQY